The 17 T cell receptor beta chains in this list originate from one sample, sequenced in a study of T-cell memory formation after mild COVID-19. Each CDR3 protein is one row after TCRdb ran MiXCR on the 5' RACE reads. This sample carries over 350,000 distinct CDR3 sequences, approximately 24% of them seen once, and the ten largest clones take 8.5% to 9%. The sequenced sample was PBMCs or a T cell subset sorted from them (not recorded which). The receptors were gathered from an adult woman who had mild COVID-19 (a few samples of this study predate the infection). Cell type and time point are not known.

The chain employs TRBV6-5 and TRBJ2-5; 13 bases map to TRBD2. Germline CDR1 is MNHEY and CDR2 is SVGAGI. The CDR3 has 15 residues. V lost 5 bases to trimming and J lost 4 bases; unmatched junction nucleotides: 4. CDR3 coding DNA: TGTGCCAGCAGTGTACTAGCGGGGGGGCGAGAGACCCAGTACTTC. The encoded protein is CASSVLAGGRETQYF.

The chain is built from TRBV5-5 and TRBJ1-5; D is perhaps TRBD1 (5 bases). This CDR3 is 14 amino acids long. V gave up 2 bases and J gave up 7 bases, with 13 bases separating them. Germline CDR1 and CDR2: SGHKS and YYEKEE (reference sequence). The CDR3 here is CASSFWQGTQPQHF. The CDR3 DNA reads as TGTGCCAGCAGCTTTTGGCAGGGCACGCAGCCCCAGCATTTT.

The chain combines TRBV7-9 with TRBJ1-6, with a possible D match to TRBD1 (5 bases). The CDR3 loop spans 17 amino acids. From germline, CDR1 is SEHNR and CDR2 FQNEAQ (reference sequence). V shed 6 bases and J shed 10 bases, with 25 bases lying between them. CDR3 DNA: TGTGCCAGCAGTTACTTAGGGGTGCAGGGCGACGAGTCACCCCTCCACTTT. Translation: CASSYLGVQGDESPLHF.

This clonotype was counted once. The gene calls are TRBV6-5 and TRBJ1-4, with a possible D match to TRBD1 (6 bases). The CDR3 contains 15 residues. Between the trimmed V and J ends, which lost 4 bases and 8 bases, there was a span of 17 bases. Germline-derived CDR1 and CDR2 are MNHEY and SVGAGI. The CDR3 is CASSFSGGGQEKLFF. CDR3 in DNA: TGTGCCAGCAGTTTCTCCGGGGGGGGCCAGGAAAAACTGTTTTTT.

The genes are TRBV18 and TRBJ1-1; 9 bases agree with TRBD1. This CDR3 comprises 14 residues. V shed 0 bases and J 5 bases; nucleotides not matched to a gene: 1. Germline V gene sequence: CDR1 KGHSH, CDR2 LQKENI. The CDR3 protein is CASSPPGTGTEAFF. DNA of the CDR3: TGTGCCAGCTCACCACCGGGGACAGGGACTGAAGCTTTCTTT.

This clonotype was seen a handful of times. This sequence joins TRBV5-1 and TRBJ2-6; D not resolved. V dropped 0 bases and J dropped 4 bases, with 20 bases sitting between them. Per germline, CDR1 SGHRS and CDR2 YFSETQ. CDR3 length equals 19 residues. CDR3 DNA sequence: TGCGCCAGCAGCTTGGGGGTTGTTTCTTGGCCGACCGGGGCCAACGTCCTGACTTTC. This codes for CASSLGVVSWPTGANVLTF.

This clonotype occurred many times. The CDR3 loop is CASSPGTADEQYF. The CDR3 DNA follows: TGTGCCAGCAGCCCCGGGACAGCCGACGAGCAGTACTTC. The rearrangement uses TRBV7-8 and TRBJ2-7, with TRBD1 identical over 7 bases. The CDR3 is 13 residues long. The junction had 6 bases not matched to a gene; V was cut back by 5 bases and J by 5 bases. Germline assignment: CDR1 SGHVS and CDR2 FQNEAQ.

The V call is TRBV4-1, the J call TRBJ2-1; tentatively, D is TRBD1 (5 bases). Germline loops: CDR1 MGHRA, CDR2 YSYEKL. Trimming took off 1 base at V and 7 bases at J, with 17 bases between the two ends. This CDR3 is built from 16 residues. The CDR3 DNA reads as TGCGCCAGCAGCCAAGGTATTCGCAGGGTCAGGAATGAGCAGTTCTTC. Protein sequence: CASSQGIRRVRNEQFF.

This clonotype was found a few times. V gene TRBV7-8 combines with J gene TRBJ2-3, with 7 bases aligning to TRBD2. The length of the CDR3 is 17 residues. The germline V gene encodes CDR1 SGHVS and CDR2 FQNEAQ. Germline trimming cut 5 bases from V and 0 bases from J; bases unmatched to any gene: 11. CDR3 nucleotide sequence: TGTGCCAGCAGCCCACGCGGCGGGAGTTCTAGCACAGATACGCAGTATTTT. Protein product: CASSPRGGSSSTDTQYF.

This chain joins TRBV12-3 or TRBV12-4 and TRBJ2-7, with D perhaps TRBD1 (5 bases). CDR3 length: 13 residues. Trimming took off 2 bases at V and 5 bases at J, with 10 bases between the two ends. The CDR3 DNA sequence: TGTGCCAGCAGTTTATCACAGGCTAACGAGCAGTACTTC. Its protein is CASSLSQANEQYF.

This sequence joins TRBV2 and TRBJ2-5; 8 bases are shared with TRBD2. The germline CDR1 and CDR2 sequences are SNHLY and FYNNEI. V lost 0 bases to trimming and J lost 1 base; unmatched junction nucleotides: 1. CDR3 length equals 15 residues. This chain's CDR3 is CASSEARGGQETQYF. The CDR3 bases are TGTGCCAGCAGTGAAGCCCGGGGGGGCCAAGAGACCCAGTACTTC.

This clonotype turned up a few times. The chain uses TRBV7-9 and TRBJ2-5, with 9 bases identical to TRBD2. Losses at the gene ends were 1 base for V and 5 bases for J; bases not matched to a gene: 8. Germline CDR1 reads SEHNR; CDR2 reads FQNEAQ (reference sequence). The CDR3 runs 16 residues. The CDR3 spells CASSLVGSAGGETQYF. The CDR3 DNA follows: TGTGCCAGCAGCTTAGTTGGGTCAGCGGGAGGCGAGACCCAGTACTTC.

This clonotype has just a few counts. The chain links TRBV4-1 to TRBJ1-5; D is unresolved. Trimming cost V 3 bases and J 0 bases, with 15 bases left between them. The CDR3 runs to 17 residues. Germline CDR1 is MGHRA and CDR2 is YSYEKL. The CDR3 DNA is TGCGCCAGCAGCCACTGGGCGGAGGATTATAGCAATCAGCCCCAGCATTTT. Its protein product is CASSHWAEDYSNQPQHF.

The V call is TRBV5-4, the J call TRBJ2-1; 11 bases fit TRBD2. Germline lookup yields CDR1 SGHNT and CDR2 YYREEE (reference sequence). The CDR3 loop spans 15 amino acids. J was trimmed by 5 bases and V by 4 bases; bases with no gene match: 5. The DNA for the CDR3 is TGTGCCAGCAGCCGTCCGACTAGCGGGGACAATGAGCAGTTCTTC. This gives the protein CASSRPTSGDNEQFF.

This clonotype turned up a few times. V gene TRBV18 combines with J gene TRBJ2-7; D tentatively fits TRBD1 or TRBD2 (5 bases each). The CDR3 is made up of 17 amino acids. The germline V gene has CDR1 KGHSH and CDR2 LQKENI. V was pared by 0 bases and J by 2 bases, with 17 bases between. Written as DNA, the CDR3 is TGTGCCAGCTCACCACCATGGTTGGGGGAGACCGCCTACGAGCAGTACTTC. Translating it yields CASSPPWLGETAYEQYF. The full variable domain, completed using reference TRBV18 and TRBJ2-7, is NAGVMQNPRHLVRRRGQEARLRCSPMKGHSHVYWYRQLPEEGLKFMVYLQKENIIDESGMPKERFSAEFPKEGPSILRIQQVVRGDSAAYFCASSPPWLGETAYEQYFGPGTRLTVT.

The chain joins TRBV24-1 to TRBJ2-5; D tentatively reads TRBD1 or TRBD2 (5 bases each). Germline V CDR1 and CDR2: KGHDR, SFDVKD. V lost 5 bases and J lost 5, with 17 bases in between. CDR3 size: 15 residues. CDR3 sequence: CATSGPRGAVETQYF. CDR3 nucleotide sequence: TGTGCCACCAGTGGTCCTAGAGGGGCGGTGGAGACCCAGTACTTC.

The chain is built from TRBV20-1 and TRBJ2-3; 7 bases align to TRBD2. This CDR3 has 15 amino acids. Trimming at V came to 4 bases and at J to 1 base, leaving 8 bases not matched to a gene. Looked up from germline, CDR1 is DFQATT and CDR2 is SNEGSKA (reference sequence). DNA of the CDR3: TGCAGTGCTACCATGCGGGGGTTCGGCACAGATACGCAGTATTTT. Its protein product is CSATMRGFGTDTQYF.